The clone carrying this T cell receptor beta chain was seen many times. Its antigen is still unknown. The trim removed 5 bases at V and 5 bases at J, leaving 6 bases unmatched. Germline V gives CDR1 SNHLY, CDR2 FYNNEI. This CDR3 has 14 amino acids. These data belong to a study of T cells in Graves' hyperthyroidism and ophthalmopathy. Researchers took RNA transcripts and amplified the TCR beta CDR3 regions from them. Using the HTBI primer set, a first-round RT-PCR was run on the TCR CDR3. TCRdb called the multiplex PCR reads again in MiXCR, with one record for every CDR3 protein. The repertoire holds some 510,000 distinct CDR3 sequences, with about a fifth as singletons. Study-wide results and limits: Blood held most thyroid clonotypes expanded above 0.001 frequency. Ophthalmopathy could be told apart from stable hyperthyroidism with a 13 V-J model.

Lactation, pregnancy, other autoimmune disease or uncontrolled infection excluded patients. The sequence was obtained from a man younger than 35 with Graves' hyperthyroidism. Sequencing input: blood. This chain links TRBV2 with TRBJ2-5; TRBD2 matches at 9 bases. CDR3 nucleotide sequence: TGTGCCAGCAGTTCCCTGCGGGGGGGGGAGACCCAGTACTTC. It is translated as CASSSLRGGETQYF. Looking up the rest from reference TRBV2 and TRBJ2-5 gives the full variable domain: EPEVTQTPSHQVTQMGQEVILRCVPISNHLYFYWYRQILGQKVEFLVSFYNNEISEKSEIFDDQFSVERPDGSNFTLKIRSTKLEDSAMYFCASSSLRGGETQYFGPGTRLLVL.